These 18 T cell receptor beta chains share one sample of origin, sequenced in a study of blood T cell repertoires in COVID-19. Measured with immunoSEQ multiplex PCR; TCRdb has only the in-frame clones, and not every one. The sample has approximately 200,000 clones, around four fifths seen once. The sample taken for sequencing was peripheral blood. These receptors were collected from a woman aged 80 or over with COVID-19, enrolled during active disease.

The chain combines TRBV5-1 with TRBJ1-4; 7 nucleotides agree with TRBD1. The CDR3 sequence is 14 residues long. V gave up 4 bases and J gave up 5 bases; unmatched junction bases: 5. Per germline, CDR1 SGHRS and CDR2 YFSETQ. CDR3 in amino acids: CASSKTGTNEKLFF. DNA for the CDR3: TGCGCCAGCAGCAAGACAGGGACCAATGAAAAACTGTTTTTT.

This chain joins TRBV27 and TRBJ1-2; maybe TRBD1 (6 bases). Germline V gives CDR1 MNHEY, CDR2 SMNVEV (reference sequence). Between the trimmed V and J ends, which lost 3 bases and 1 base, there was a span of 15 bases. This CDR3 contains 16 residues. CDR3 region: CASSFLPGEYNYGYTF. CDR3 nucleotide sequence: TGTGCCAGCAGTTTCCTGCCAGGGGAATATAACTATGGCTACACCTTC.

The chain carries TRBV28 and TRBJ1-5; D perhaps matches TRBD1 (5 bases). Germline V gene sequence: CDR1 MDHEN, CDR2 SYDVKM. V dropped 2 bases and J dropped 4 bases, with 12 bases sitting between them. This CDR3 has 15 amino acids. The CDR3 nucleotides are TGTGCCAGCAGTTTAGGCAGGGAGGGTAATCAGCCCCAGCATTTT. As protein: CASSLGREGNQPQHF.

The chain uses TRBV27 and TRBJ1-4; 7 bases map to TRBD1. CDR1 MNHEY and CDR2 SMNVEV come from the germline V gene (reference sequence). Trimming took 7 bases from V and 0 from J; bases not matched to a gene: 8. CDR3 length equals 16 residues. DNA for the CDR3: TGTGCCAGCAAGGGGGCGAAAAAAGCAACTAATGAAAAACTGTTTTTT. Translated: CASKGAKKATNEKLFF.

V usage is TRBV15 and J usage is TRBJ1-4; 9 bases align to TRBD1. There are 14 residues in the CDR3. Germline V gene data show CDR1 as LNHNV and CDR2 as YYDKDF (reference sequence). Losses at the gene ends were 3 bases for V and 8 bases for J; bases not matched to a gene: 4. In DNA, the CDR3 is TGTGCCACCAGCAGGACGGGACAGGGCGAAAAACTGTTTTTT. It yields the protein CATSRTGQGEKLFF.

Turning to this clone: At one end, the junction sequence differs from germline, possibly due to a read error. The rearrangement uses TRBV18 and TRBJ1-5; D is unresolved. The length of the CDR3 is 19 residues. CDR1 and CDR2 from the germline V gene are KGHSH and LQKENI. The CDR3 nucleotides are TGTGCCAGCTCTCCACTTCCCACCGGTTTGACCGGGAGCAATCAGCCCCAGCATTTT. The encoded protein is CASSPLPTGLTGSNQPQHF. Full variable domain (remainder filled in from reference TRBV18 and TRBJ1-5): NAGVMQNPRHLVRRRGQEARLRCSPMKGHSHVYWYRQLPEEGLKFMVYLQKENIIDESGMPKERFSAEFPKEGPSILRIQQVVRGDSAAYFCASSPLPTGLTGSNQPQHFGDGTRLSIL.

The chain links TRBV3-1 (or the pseudogene TRBV3-2) to TRBJ2-6; D is uncertain. V was pared by 7 bases and J by 3 bases, with 10 bases between. The CDR3 is 14 residues long. Looked up from germline, CDR1 is LGHDT and CDR2 is YNNKEL (reference sequence). The CDR3 reads CASTPSGGANVLTF. CDR3 coding DNA: TGTGCCAGCACCCCTAGTGGTGGGGCCAACGTCCTGACTTTC.

The V and J genes are TRBV18 and TRBJ1-1; the match to TRBD1 covers 12 bases. This CDR3 contains 16 residues. Germline V gives CDR1 KGHSH, CDR2 LQKENI. Trimming at V came to 5 bases and at J to 1 base, leaving 5 bases not matched to a gene. The CDR3 reads CASSRDRGRGNTEAFF. CDR3 nucleotide sequence: TGTGCCAGCTCAAGGGACAGGGGGCGGGGGAACACTGAAGCTTTCTTT. The variable domain in full, with the rest retrieved from reference TRBV18 and TRBJ1-1, is NAGVMQNPRHLVRRRGQEARLRCSPMKGHSHVYWYRQLPEEGLKFMVYLQKENIIDESGMPKERFSAEFPKEGPSILRIQQVVRGDSAAYFCASSRDRGRGNTEAFFGQGTRLTVV.

The chain has TRBV6-2 or TRBV6-3 and TRBJ2-7; D perhaps matches TRBD2 (6 bases). CDR1 MNHEY and CDR2 SVGEGT come from the germline V gene. The CDR3 extends over 13 amino acids. With 2 bases removed from V and 6 bases from J, the gap between germline ends came to 11 bases. CDR3 bases: TGTGCCAGCAGTTACGTAGGGAGGAGCGAGCAGTACGTC. Protein: CASSYVGRSEQYV.

J is TRBJ1-1 and V is TRBV6-1; D is undetermined. The CDR3 totals 14 residues. Trimming shortened V by 0 bases and J by 6 bases, and 11 bases separated the two germline ends. Germline values: CDR1 MNHNS, CDR2 SASEGT. The CDR3 nucleotides are TGTGCCAGCAGTGAAGCTTACGGGGAAGCTGAAGCTTTCTTT. Encoded protein: CASSEAYGEAEAFF.

The rearrangement uses TRBV7-2 and TRBJ1-3, with 12 bases that match TRBD1. The CDR3 spans 18 residues. V lost 4 bases, J lost 3 bases, and 10 bases stayed unmatched. Germline V gene data show CDR1 as SGHTA and CDR2 as FQGNSA. The CDR3 spells CASSSVWGQGAVGNTIYF. CDR3 nucleotide sequence: TGTGCCAGCAGCTCTGTATGGGGACAGGGGGCGGTTGGAAACACCATATATTTT.

This chain connects TRBV18 to TRBJ1-1, with 7 bases identical to TRBD1. J gave up 6 bases and V 2 bases, and 0 bases lay outside the gene matches. This CDR3 is 12 amino acids long. Per the germline V gene, CDR1 is KGHSH and CDR2 is LQKENI. The DNA of the CDR3 is TGTGCCAGCTCACCAGGGACAGCTGAAGCTTTCTTT. Encoded protein: CASSPGTAEAFF.

The chain combines TRBV28 with TRBJ1-6; the match to TRBD1 covers 10 bases. Trimming at V came to 8 bases and at J to 1 base, leaving 5 bases not matched to a gene. Germline V gives CDR1 MDHEN, CDR2 SYDVKM. The length of the CDR3 is 16 residues. The CDR3 region has the DNA TGTGCCAGCCGGAGGACAGGGGGGTCCTATAATTCACCCCTCCACTTT. It is translated as CASRRTGGSYNSPLHF.

In its sample, this clone was seen a few times. CDR3: CASSPQDSPLHF. The DNA of the CDR3 is TGTGCCAGCAGTCCACAGGATTCACCCCTCCACTTT. V is TRBV6-5 and J is TRBJ1-6; D might be TRBD1 (5 bases). Germline V gene data show CDR1 as MNHEY and CDR2 as SVGAGI. V gave up 5 bases and J gave up 8 bases, with 7 bases separating them. The CDR3 length is 12 residues.

The chain is built from TRBV19 and TRBJ1-4; D ambiguous. Germline V gene lookup returns CDR1 LNHDA and CDR2 SQIVND (reference sequence). This CDR3 is built from 15 residues. Trimming shortened V by 5 bases and J by 0 bases, and 10 bases separated the two germline ends. In nucleotides, the CDR3 is TGTGCCAGTAGTGGTTACGAGACAACTAATGAAAAACTGTTTTTT. Translating gives CASSGYETTNEKLFF.

The rearrangement joins TRBV5-1 to TRBJ1-1; 7 bases agree with TRBD1. The germline V gene encodes CDR1 SGHRS and CDR2 YFSETQ. Trimming took 1 base from V and 8 from J; bases not matched to a gene: 8. The CDR3 has 14 amino acids. This CDR3 is CASSLLQSTGEAFF. The CDR3 DNA reads TGCGCCAGCAGCTTGCTACAATCGACAGGGGAAGCTTTCTTT. Complete variable domain (other parts from reference TRBV5-1 and TRBJ1-1): KAGVTQTPRYLIKTRGQQVTLSCSPISGHRSVSWYQQTPGQGLQFLFEYFSETQRNKGNFPGRFSGRQFSNSRSEMNVSTLELGDSALYLCASSLLQSTGEAFFGQGTRLTVV.

V and J are TRBV25-1 and TRBJ1-2; D unresolved. CDR1 MGHDK and CDR2 SYGVNS come from the germline V gene. Trimming shortened V by 2 bases and J by 6 bases, and 10 bases separated the two germline ends. This CDR3 spans 13 amino acids. The CDR3 protein is CASSEIQRDGYTF. DNA of the CDR3: TGTGCCAGCAGTGAAATACAGAGGGATGGCTACACCTTC.

The rearrangement joins TRBV5-1 to TRBJ2-6; D gene unclear. The CDR3 is 15 residues long. Germline-derived CDR1 and CDR2 are SGHRS and YFSETQ. V lost 7 bases to trimming and J lost 1 base, with 12 bases between them. CDR3 region: CASGLTASGANVLTF. The CDR3 DNA is TGCGCCAGCGGGTTGACTGCTTCTGGGGCCAACGTCCTGACTTTC.